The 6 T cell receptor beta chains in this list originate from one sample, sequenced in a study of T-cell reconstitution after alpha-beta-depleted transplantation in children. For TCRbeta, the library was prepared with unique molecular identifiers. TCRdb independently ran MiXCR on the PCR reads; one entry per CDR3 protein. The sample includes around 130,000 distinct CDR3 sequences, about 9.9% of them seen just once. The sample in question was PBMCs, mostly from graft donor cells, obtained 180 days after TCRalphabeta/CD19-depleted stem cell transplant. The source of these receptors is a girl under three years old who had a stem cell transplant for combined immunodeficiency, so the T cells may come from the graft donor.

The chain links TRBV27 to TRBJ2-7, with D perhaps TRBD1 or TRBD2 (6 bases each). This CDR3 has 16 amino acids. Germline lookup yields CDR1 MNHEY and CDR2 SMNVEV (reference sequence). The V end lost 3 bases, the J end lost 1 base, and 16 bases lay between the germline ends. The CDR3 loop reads CASSFRRGSGSYEQYF. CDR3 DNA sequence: TGTGCCAGCAGTTTTAGGAGGGGGTCAGGTTCCTACGAGCAGTACTTC.

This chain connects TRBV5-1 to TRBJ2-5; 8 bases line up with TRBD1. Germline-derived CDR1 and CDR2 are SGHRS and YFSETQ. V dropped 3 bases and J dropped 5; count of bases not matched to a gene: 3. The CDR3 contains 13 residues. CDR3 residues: CASSWTGIETQYF. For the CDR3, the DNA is TGCGCCAGCAGCTGGACAGGGATTGAGACCCAGTACTTC.

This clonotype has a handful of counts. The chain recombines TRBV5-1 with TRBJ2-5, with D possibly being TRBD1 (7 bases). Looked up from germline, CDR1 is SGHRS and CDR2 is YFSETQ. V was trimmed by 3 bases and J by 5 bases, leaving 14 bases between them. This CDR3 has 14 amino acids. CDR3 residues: CASSSGPGGETQYF. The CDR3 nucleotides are TGCGCCAGCAGCTCGGGACCAGGGGGGGAGACCCAGTACTTC.

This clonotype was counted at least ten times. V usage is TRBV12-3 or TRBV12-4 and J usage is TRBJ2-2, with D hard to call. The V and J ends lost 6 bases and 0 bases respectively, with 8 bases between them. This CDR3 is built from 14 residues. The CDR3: CASSPDTNTGELFF. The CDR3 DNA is TGTGCCAGCAGCCCGGATACGAACACCGGGGAGCTGTTTTTT.

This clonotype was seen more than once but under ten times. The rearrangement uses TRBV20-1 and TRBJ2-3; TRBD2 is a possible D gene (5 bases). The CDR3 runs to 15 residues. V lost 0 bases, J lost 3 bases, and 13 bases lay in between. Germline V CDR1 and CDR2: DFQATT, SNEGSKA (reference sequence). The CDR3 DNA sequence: TGCAGTGCTAGAGATCCGCTAGCTGGGACAGATACGCAGTATTTT. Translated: CSARDPLAGTDTQYF.

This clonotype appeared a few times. CDR3 protein: CASSLPRTSGRDTQYF. The CDR3 nucleotides read TGTGCCAGCAGCTTACCCAGGACTAGCGGCAGGGATACGCAGTATTTT. The genes are TRBV7-8 and TRBJ2-3; 10 bases match TRBD2. Looked up from germline, CDR1 is SGHVS and CDR2 is FQNEAQ. This CDR3 contains 16 residues. V lost 2 bases, J lost 6 bases, and 8 bases stayed unmatched. Full variable domain (missing parts from reference TRBV7-8 and TRBJ2-3): GAGVSQSPRYKVAKRGQDVALRCDPISGHVSLFWYQQALGQGPEFLTYFQNEAQLDKSGLPSDRFFAERPEGSVSTLKIQRTQQEDSAVYLCASSLPRTSGRDTQYFGPGTRLTVL.